These 16 T cell receptor beta chains originate from one sample sequenced in a study of T-cell memory formation after mild COVID-19. TCRdb independently ran MiXCR on the 5' RACE reads; one entry per CDR3 protein. The sample records 280,000 or so distinct CDR3 sequences, 7% to 10% being singletons. Sequencing used PBMCs or a T cell subset sorted from them (not recorded which). Source of these receptors: a man younger than 30 who had mild COVID-19 (a few samples of this study predate the infection). Cell type and time point are not known.

In this sample, this clonotype turned up many times. CDR3 bases: TGTGCCTGGAGCCGGGACAGGGGTTATTCACCCCTCCACTTT. Translation: CAWSRDRGYSPLHF. The chain employs TRBV30 and TRBJ1-6; 10 bases match TRBD1. Trimming cost V 3 bases and J 8 bases; bases outside gene matches: 4. CDR3 length equals 14 residues. Germline V gene sequence: CDR1 GTSNPN, CDR2 SVGIG (reference sequence).

This clonotype appeared a few times. The genes are TRBV9 and TRBJ2-3, with TRBD2 matching over 12 bases. Germline lookup yields CDR1 SGDLS and CDR2 YYNGEE. The CDR3 covers 18 residues. Trimming removed 0 bases from V and 2 bases from J; junction bases left unmatched: 7. This CDR3 reads CASSVDASGGAITDTQYF. The CDR3 nucleotides are TGTGCCAGCAGCGTAGATGCTAGCGGGGGGGCCATCACAGATACGCAGTATTTT.

A few counts support this clonotype. The chain's CDR3 is CASSQDPRQPQHF. The CDR3 region has the DNA TGTGCCAGCAGCCAAGATCCCCGGCAGCCCCAGCATTTT. This sequence joins TRBV3-1 and TRBJ1-5; D remains ambiguous. V was pared by 0 bases and J by 7 bases, with 7 bases between. Germline V lookup: CDR1 LGHDT, CDR2 YNNKEL (reference sequence). The CDR3 length is 13 residues.

This clonotype appeared a few times. V is TRBV7-2 and J is TRBJ1-2; D may be TRBD1 (6 bases). V lost 6 bases, J lost 6 bases, and 17 bases lay in between. The CDR3 runs to 14 residues. Germline values: CDR1 SGHTA, CDR2 FQGNSA. CDR3 nucleotide sequence: TGTGCCAGCAGTCGTTACAGGGCAGGGCATGGCTACACCTTC. It codes for CASSRYRAGHGYTF.

This clonotype was observed at least ten times. This chain joins TRBV5-1 and TRBJ2-2, with D hard to call. Germline-derived CDR1 and CDR2 are SGHRS and YFSETQ. V gave up 6 bases and J gave up 1 base, with 13 bases separating them. CDR3 size: 15 residues. DNA of the CDR3: TGCGCCAGCACTCCGTTCAGACTGAACACCGGGGAGCTGTTTTTT. As protein: CASTPFRLNTGELFF.

The chain recombines TRBV6-2 or TRBV6-3 with TRBJ2-1; unclear D gene. Germline V gene data show CDR1 as MNHEY and CDR2 as SVGEGT. The CDR3 spans 13 residues. V lost 4 bases and J lost 7, with 11 bases in between. The CDR3 DNA follows: TGTGCCAGCAGTTTCCCCAAAGGGAATGAGCAGTTCTTC. As protein: CASSFPKGNEQFF.

This clonotype was seen a handful of times. The rearrangement joins TRBV30 to TRBJ2-3; D is unclear. The CDR3 spans 11 residues. Germline lookup yields CDR1 GTSNPN and CDR2 SVGIG (reference sequence). Trimming pared 6 bases from V and 5 bases from J, leaving 9 bases between. The DNA of the CDR3 is TGTGCCTGTTCGTTTCTAGATACGCAGTATTTT. Its protein is CACSFLDTQYF.

This clonotype was observed many times. The CDR3 protein is CSARDERETYNEQFF. CDR3 sequence (DNA): TGCAGTGCTAGAGATGAGCGGGAGACCTACAATGAGCAGTTCTTC. The gene calls are TRBV20-1 and TRBJ2-1, with TRBD2 identical over 8 bases. CDR1 and CDR2 from the germline V gene are DFQATT and SNEGSKA (reference sequence). The CDR3 is made up of 15 amino acids. V shed 0 bases, J shed 2 bases, and the junction held 3 bases outside the gene matches.

This clonotype was seen ten or more times. The chain employs TRBV7-2 and TRBJ2-3; D possibly corresponds to TRBD2 (6 bases). Trimming shortened V by 6 bases and J by 5 bases, and 12 bases separated the two germline ends. CDR3 length: 13 residues. Germline CDR1 is SGHTA and CDR2 is FQGNSA. CDR3 sequence: CASRPAGIDTQYF. In nucleotides, the CDR3 is TGTGCCAGCAGGCCTGCGGGGATAGATACGCAGTATTTT.

The V and J genes are TRBV7-9 and TRBJ1-6, with D possibly matching TRBD1 (5 bases). The CDR3 contains 15 residues. The ends were cut back, 2 bases at V and 10 bases at J, with 15 bases in the middle. Germline CDR1 reads SEHNR; CDR2 reads FQNEAQ (reference sequence). The CDR3 here is CASSLLEGASSPLHF. CDR3 DNA sequence: TGTGCCAGCAGCTTATTGGAAGGGGCAAGCTCACCCCTCCACTTT.

This clonotype was seen a handful of times. The chain joins TRBV15 to TRBJ1-2; D gene ambiguous. V dropped 1 base and J dropped 6 bases, with 9 bases sitting between them. This CDR3 is 13 amino acids long. Germline lookup yields CDR1 LNHNV and CDR2 YYDKDF (reference sequence). This CDR3 is CATSRGTEDGYTF. CDR3 DNA sequence: TGTGCCACCAGCAGAGGGACGGAAGATGGCTACACCTTC.

As to this clonotype: A much larger clone differs from this one at a single base, so this may be a read error. The chain is built from TRBV27 and TRBJ1-1; D is undetermined. The CDR3 extends over 11 amino acids. From germline, CDR1 is MNHEY and CDR2 SMNVEV (reference sequence). Trimming removed 3 bases at V and 6 bases at J, with 5 bases between. The CDR3 is CASSFGAEAFF. CDR3 in DNA: TGTGCCAGCAGTTTCGGGGCTGAAGCTTTCTTT.

V and J are TRBV20-1 and TRBJ2-4, with D possibly being TRBD1 or TRBD2 (5 bases each). V was clipped by 6 bases and J by 4 bases, with 16 bases between them. Germline V CDR1 and CDR2: DFQATT, SNEGSKA (reference sequence). CDR3 length equals 14 residues. The CDR3 nucleotides are TGCAGTGCCACCCGGGACCTAATTAAAAACATTCAGTACTTC. This translates into CSATRDLIKNIQYF.

The table lists this clonotype with many counts. CDR3 DNA sequence: TGTGCCAGCGGCCGCAATCAGCCCCAGCATTTT. The encoded protein is CASGRNQPQHF. The gene calls are TRBV12-3 or TRBV12-4 and TRBJ1-5; no reliable D call. The CDR3 is made up of 11 amino acids. V shed 8 bases and J shed 2 bases, with 4 bases lying between them.

J is TRBJ2-3 and V is TRBV5-1; 7 bases are a match to TRBD2. The CDR3 extends over 17 amino acids. Germline CDR1 SGHRS, CDR2 YFSETQ. The junction had 11 bases not matched to a gene; V was cut back by 2 bases and J by 2 bases. CDR3 in amino acids: CASSFAPSGGNTDTQYF. Written as DNA, the CDR3 is TGCGCCAGCAGCTTCGCCCCCTCCGGGGGGAACACAGATACGCAGTATTTT. Variable domain in full (rest from reference TRBV5-1 and TRBJ2-3): KAGVTQTPRYLIKTRGQQVTLSCSPISGHRSVSWYQQTPGQGLQFLFEYFSETQRNKGNFPGRFSGRQFSNSRSEMNVSTLELGDSALYLCASSFAPSGGNTDTQYFGPGTRLTVL.

The CDR3 nucleotides read TGTGCCAGTGCCCCTAGCGGGGGGGTCTACGAGCAGTTCTTC. Encoded protein: CASAPSGGVYEQFF. The V and J genes are TRBV19 and TRBJ2-1; 12 positions agree with TRBD2. V gave up 8 bases and J gave up 10 bases; unmatched junction bases: 9. Germline-derived CDR1 and CDR2 are LNHDA and SQIVND (reference sequence). CDR3 length: 14 residues.